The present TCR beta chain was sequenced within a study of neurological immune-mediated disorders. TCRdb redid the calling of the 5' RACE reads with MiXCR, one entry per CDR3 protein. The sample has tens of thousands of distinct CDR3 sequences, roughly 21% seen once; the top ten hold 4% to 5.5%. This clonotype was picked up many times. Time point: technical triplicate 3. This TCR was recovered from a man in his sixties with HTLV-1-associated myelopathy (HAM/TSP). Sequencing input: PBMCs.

The CDR3 spells CASSLYSGSGEQYF. The CDR3 nucleotides are TGTGCCAGCAGTTTATATAGCGGGAGTGGCGAGCAGTACTTC. This chain connects TRBV28 to TRBJ2-7; 9 nucleotides line up with TRBD2. CDR3 length equals 14 residues. Germline values: CDR1 MDHEN, CDR2 SYDVKM. V dropped 1 base and J dropped 6; count of bases not matched to a gene: 4.